These T cell receptor beta chains were read from a single sample in a study of metastatic and nonmetastatic thyroid tumors. TCRdb re-analyzed the PCR reads through MiXCR. Here the sample spans more than 40,000 clones, 3% to 3.5% being singletons. Sample: blood. The receptors stem from a female donor with papillary thyroid cancer or a benign thyroid nodule (not recorded which). Some clones in this sample may be carry-over from other donors' samples. CDR3s include the opening cysteine and the closing phenylalanine or tryptophan. A D gene is named only where the DNA matches it firmly. Clone size is stated in some rows and not others, as once, few, many or a class when expanded.

CDR3aa | CDR3nt | d_gene | j_gene | v_gene | abundance
CASSEARWGTTNEKLFF | TGTGCCAGCAGTGAAGCGAGATGGGGCACAACTAATGAAAAACTGTTTTTT | NA | TRBJ1-4 | TRBV6-1 | many
CASSTYGSTNEKLFF | TGTGCCAGCAGCACATACGGTTCAACTAATGAAAAACTGTTTTTT | NA | TRBJ1-4 | TRBV7-9 | many
CASSQQGSYGYTF | TGTGCCAGCTCCCAACAGGGTAGCTATGGCTACACCTTC | NA | TRBJ1-2 | TRBV5-4 | many
CASSTRDRGLAGVTGELFF | TGTGCCAGCAGCACCCGGGACAGGGGACTAGCGGGAGTCACCGGGGAGCTGTTTTTT | TRBD2 | TRBJ2-2 | TRBV9 | medium-sized
CASSPLGGNEQFF | TGTGCCAGCAGTCCCTTAGGAGGAAATGAGCAGTTCTTC | NA | TRBJ2-1 | TRBV12-3/TRBV12-4 | few
CASSEGGHLFSQHF | TGTGCCAGCAGTGAAGGGGGACACCTATTTTCCCAACATTTT | NA | TRBJ1-5 | TRBV2 | many
CASSATSGQETQYF | TGTGCCAGCAGTGCTACTAGCGGTCAAGAGACCCAGTACTTC | TRBD2 | TRBJ2-5 | TRBV2 | many
CASSPLQGSYNEQFF | TGTGCCAGCTCACCACTGCAGGGTTCCTACAATGAGCAGTTCTTC | NA | TRBJ2-1 | TRBV18 | NA
CSARDLTLELCEQCF | TGCAGTGCTAGAGATTTAACCTTAGAGCTCTGCGAGCAGTGCTTC | NA | TRBJ2-7 | TRBV20-1 | few
CASSYRGPDTQYF | TGTGCCAGCTCTTACAGGGGGCCGGATACGCAGTATTTT | TRBD1 | TRBJ2-3 | TRBV27 | NA
CASSLLGDGGYTF | TGTGCCAGCAGTTTACTGGGAGATGGGGGCTACACCTTC | NA | TRBJ1-2 | TRBV28 | NA
CASSLRRTSPGGEQYF | TGTGCCAGCAGCCTTCGTCGGACTAGCCCCGGGGGTGAGCAGTACTTC | TRBD2 | TRBJ2-7 | TRBV5-5 | few
CSARSREGLRNEQFF | TGCAGTGCCCGGTCGCGGGAGGGCCTCAGGAATGAGCAGTTCTTC | TRBD2 | TRBJ2-1 | TRBV20-1 | few
CASSGPTGQVSYEQYF | TGTGCCAGCAGCGGACCGACCGGGCAGGTTTCCTACGAGCAGTACTTC | NA | TRBJ2-7 | TRBV2 | medium-sized
CASRPGLTSYNEQFF | TGTGCCAGCCGACCTGGACTGACCTCCTACAATGAGCAGTTCTTC | NA | TRBJ2-1 | TRBV9 | many
CASSPQGPSYNEQFF | TGCGCCAGCAGCCCTCAGGGGCCATCCTACAATGAGCAGTTCTTC | NA | TRBJ2-1 | TRBV5-1 | few
CASSQRLAGAGAYNEQFF | TGCGCCAGCAGCCAACGACTAGCGGGGGCCGGGGCCTACAATGAGCAGTTCTTC | TRBD2 | TRBJ2-1 | TRBV4-1 | many
CSARVTSGYNEQFF | TGCAGTGCTAGAGTGACTAGCGGCTACAATGAGCAGTTCTTC | TRBD2 | TRBJ2-1 | TRBV20-1 | few
CASSLSGDGYNEQFF | TGCGCCAGCAGCCTTAGCGGGGATGGGTACAATGAGCAGTTCTTC | TRBD2 | TRBJ2-1 | TRBV5-1 | few
CASSLSRASGNTIYF | TGTGCCAGCAGTTTATCCCGGGCCTCTGGAAACACCATATATTTT | NA | TRBJ1-3 | TRBV27 | many
CASSGRGPGNTIYF | TGTGCCAGCAGCGGCAGGGGGCCTGGAAACACCATATATTTT | TRBD1 | TRBJ1-3 | TRBV9 | many
CASSQDWGGPDYNEQFF | TGTGCCAGCAGCCAAGATTGGGGGGGGCCCGATTATAATGAGCAGTTCTTC | NA | TRBJ2-1 | TRBV3-1 | many
CASSMKGYSPLHF | TGTGCCAGTAGTATGAAGGGCTATTCACCCCTCCACTTT | NA | TRBJ1-6 | TRBV19 | few
CASSLGTPRNTEAFF | TGTGCCAGCAGTTTAGGGACCCCGAGGAACACTGAAGCTTTCTTT | NA | TRBJ1-1 | TRBV28 | NA
CASSFYRGHQPQHF | TGTGCCAGCAGTTTCTACCGGGGCCATCAGCCCCAGCATTTT | NA | TRBJ1-5 | TRBV27 | NA
CASKLASGGASQFEQFF | TGTGCCAGCAAGTTGGCTAGCGGGGGGGCCTCCCAATTTGAGCAGTTCTTC | TRBD2 | TRBJ2-1 | TRBV27 | NA
CSAIQGAGNTIYF | TGCAGTGCTATTCAGGGGGCTGGAAACACCATATATTTT | TRBD1 | TRBJ1-3 | TRBV20-1 | many
CASSLYGGGHQETQYF | TGTGCCAGCAGTTTATATGGGGGAGGCCACCAAGAGACCCAGTACTTC | NA | TRBJ2-5 | TRBV28 | many